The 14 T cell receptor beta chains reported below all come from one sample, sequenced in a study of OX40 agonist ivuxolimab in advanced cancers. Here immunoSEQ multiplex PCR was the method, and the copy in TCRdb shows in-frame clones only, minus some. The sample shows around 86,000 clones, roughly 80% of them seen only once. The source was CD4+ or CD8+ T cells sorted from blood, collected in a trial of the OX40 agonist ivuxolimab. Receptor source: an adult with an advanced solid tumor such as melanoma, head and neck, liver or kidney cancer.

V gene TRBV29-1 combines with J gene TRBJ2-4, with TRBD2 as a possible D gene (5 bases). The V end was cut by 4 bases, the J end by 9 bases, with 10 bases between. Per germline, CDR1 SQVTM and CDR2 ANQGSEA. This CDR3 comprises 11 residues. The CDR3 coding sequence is TGCAGCGTTGTAGACTACCCCATTCAGTACTTC. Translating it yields CSVVDYPIQYF.

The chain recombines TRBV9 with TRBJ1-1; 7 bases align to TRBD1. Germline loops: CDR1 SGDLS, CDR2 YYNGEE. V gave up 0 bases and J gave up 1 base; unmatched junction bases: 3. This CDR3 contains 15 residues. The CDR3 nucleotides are TGTGCCAGCAGCGTAGAAGGGGGCAGGAACACTGAAGCTTTCTTT. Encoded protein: CASSVEGGRNTEAFF.

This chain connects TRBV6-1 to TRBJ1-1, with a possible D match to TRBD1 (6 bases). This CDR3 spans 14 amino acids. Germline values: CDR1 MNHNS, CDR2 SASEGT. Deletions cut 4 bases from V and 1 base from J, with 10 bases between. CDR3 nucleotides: TGTGCCAGCAGTGTCAGGGGCGAGAACACTGAAGCTTTCTTT. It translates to CASSVRGENTEAFF.

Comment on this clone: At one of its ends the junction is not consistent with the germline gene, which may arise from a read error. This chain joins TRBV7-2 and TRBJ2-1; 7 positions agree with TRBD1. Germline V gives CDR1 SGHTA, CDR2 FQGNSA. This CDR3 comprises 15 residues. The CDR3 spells CASTLGGYSYNEQFF. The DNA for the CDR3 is TGTGCCAGCACCTTAGGGGGCTACTCCTACAATGAGCAGTTCTTC.

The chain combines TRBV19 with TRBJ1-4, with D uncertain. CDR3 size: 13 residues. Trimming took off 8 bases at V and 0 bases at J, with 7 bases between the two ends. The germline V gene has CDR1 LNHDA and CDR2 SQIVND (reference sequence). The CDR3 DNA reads TGTGCCAGTTCCGGTGCAACTAATGAAAAACTGTTTTTT. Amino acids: CASSGATNEKLFF.

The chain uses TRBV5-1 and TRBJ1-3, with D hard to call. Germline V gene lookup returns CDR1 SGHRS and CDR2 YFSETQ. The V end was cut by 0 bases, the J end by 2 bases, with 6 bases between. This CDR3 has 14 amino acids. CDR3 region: CASSLGWPGNTIYF. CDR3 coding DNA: TGCGCCAGCAGCTTGGGGTGGCCTGGAAACACCATATATTTT.

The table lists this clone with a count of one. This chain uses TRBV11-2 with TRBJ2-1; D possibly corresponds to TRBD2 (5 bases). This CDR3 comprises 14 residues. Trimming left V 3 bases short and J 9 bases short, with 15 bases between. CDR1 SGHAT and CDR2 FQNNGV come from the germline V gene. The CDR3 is CASSLTGGNTEQFF. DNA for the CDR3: TGTGCCAGCAGCTTGACTGGAGGTAACACTGAGCAGTTCTTC.

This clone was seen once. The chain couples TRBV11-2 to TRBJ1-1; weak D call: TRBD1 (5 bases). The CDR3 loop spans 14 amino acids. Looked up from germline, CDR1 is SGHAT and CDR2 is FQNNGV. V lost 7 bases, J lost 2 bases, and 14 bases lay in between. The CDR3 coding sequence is TGTGCCAGCACCCCGGTGGGACGTAACACTGAAGCTTTCTTT. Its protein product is CASTPVGRNTEAFF. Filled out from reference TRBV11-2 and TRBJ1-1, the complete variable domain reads EAGVAQSPRYKIIEKRQSVAFWCNPISGHATLYWYQQILGQGPKLLIQFQNNGVVDDSQLPKDRFSAERLKGVDSTLKIQPAKLEDSAVYLCASTPVGRNTEAFFGQGTRLTVV.

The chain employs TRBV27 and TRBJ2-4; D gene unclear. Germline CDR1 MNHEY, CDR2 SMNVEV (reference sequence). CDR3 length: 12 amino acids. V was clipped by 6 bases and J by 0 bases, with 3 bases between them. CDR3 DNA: TGTGCCAGCAGCTTAGCCAAAAACATTCAGTACTTC. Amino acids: CASSLAKNIQYF.

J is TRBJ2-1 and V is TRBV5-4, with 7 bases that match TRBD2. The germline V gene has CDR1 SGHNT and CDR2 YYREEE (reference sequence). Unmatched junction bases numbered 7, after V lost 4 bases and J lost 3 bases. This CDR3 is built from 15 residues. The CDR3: CASSPGLVDYNEQFF. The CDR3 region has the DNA TGTGCCAGCAGCCCCGGACTAGTAGACTACAATGAGCAGTTCTTC.

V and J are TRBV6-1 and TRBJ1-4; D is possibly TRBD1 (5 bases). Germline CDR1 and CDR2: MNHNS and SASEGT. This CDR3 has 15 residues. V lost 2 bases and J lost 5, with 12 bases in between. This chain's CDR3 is CASSELRQGNEKLFF. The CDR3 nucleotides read TGTGCCAGCAGTGAATTGAGGCAGGGAAATGAAAAACTGTTTTTT.

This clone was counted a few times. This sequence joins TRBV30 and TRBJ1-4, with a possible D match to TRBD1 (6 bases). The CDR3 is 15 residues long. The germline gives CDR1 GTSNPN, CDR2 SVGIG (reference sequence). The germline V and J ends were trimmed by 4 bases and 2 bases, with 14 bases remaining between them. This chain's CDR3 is CAWTPGGRTNEKLFF. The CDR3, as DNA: TGTGCCTGGACCCCGGGGGGGCGGACTAATGAAAAACTGTTTTTT.

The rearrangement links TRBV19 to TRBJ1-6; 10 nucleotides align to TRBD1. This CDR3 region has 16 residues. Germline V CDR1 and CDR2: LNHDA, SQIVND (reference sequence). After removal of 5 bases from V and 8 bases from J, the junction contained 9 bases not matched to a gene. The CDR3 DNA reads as TGTGCCAGTAGTCCAGCGGACAGGGGGAGGTATTCACCCCTCCACTTT. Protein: CASSPADRGRYSPLHF.

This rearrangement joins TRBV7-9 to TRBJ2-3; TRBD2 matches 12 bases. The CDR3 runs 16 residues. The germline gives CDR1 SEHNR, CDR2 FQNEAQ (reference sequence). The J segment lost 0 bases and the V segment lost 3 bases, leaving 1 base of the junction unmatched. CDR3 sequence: CASSLTSGGSTDTQYF. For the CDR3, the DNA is TGTGCCAGCAGCTTGACTAGCGGGGGTAGCACAGATACGCAGTATTTT.